This T cell receptor beta chain stems from a study of CD8 T cells in Susac syndrome. RNA in amounts of about 0.5 to 1 ug was reverse transcribed with random hexamers. TCRdb re-called the immunoSEQ multiplex PCR reads with MiXCR, one entry per CDR3 protein. This table holds roughly 200,000 distinct CDR3 sequences, 90% to 95% found once. Germline CDR1 reads DFQATT; CDR2 reads SNEGSKA (reference sequence). The CDR3 is 16 amino acids. Losses at the gene ends were 6 bases for V and 4 bases for J; bases not matched to a gene: 15. The V gene is TRBV20-1, the J gene TRBJ1-2; 9 bases match TRBD1. Material for sequencing was CD4+ T cells from PBMCs. The source of this sequence is a human donor in good health. This chain's CDR3 is CSADLGTQGAGYGYTF. The CDR3 DNA is TGCAGTGCGGATCTCGGCACACAGGGGGCAGGCTATGGCTACACCTTC.